This T cell receptor (beta chain) was found in a study of OX40 agonist ivuxolimab in advanced cancers. The V end was cut by 3 bases, the J end by 6 bases, with 14 bases between. Germline-derived CDR1 and CDR2 are SGHAT and FQNNGV. The CDR3 contains 14 residues. Overall study findings and caveats: Normalized T-cell clonal expansion was also low in a subset of nonresponders.

As regards this clone: Its antigen is currently unknown.

TCRdb's copy holds only in-frame clones and misses some; the assay was immunoSEQ multiplex PCR. The sample lists around 52,000 clones, around 80% occurring once. Sequences were derived from CD4+ or CD8+ T cells sorted from blood, sampled in a trial of the OX40 agonist ivuxolimab. This receptor was taken from an adult with an advanced solid tumor such as melanoma, head and neck, liver or kidney cancer. The gene calls are TRBV11-2 and TRBJ1-1; perhaps TRBD1 as D (5 bases). The CDR3 DNA sequence: TGTGCCAGCAGCTTGAGAAGGCGGGGGGCTGAAGCTTTCTTT. Translation: CASSLRRRGAEAFF.